This T cell receptor (beta chain) was observed in a study of cytomegalovirus exposure and HLA in healthy donors (dated by TCRdb to the late 2010s). For context, the study as a whole: According to an earlier analysis of several hundred of the donors, 150 million to 200 million T cells yielded 90 million to 140 million unique TCR beta sequences and around 300 Gb of sequence data. Roughly 300 gigabases of sequencing data and about 92 million unique TCR sequences made up an early release that covered over 550 HLA-typed donors. Of the roughly 400 genotyped donors, approximately 83% fell in the genetic ancestry cluster associated with self-reported Caucasian donors. The study aimed to test whether signatures of past pathogen exposure could be identified by cataloging public T cell receptors. The study profiled the T cell repertoires of hundreds of subjects by immunosequencing and related them to cytomegalovirus serostatus. In addition to the first cohort of approximately 670 subjects, a separate validation cohort of over 90 different subjects was used. To predict cytomegalovirus infection status, the study combined high-throughput TCR immunosequencing, statistical association of individual TCRs with disease status, and machine learning. To study patterns of TCR occurrence, a later analysis re-analyzed previously published TCR beta repertoires from hundreds of donors and added high-resolution HLA genotyping. Rather than using new phenotypic data, the later analysis identified candidate immune exposures from TCR beta sequences and from how often those sequences occurred across donors. In an earlier analysis of around 540 of the donors, high-throughput TCR beta sequencing was used to judge whether each TCR beta V gene segment behaved as functional or pseudogenic. Alongside the repertoire data, information on donor age, sex, ethnicity and CMV serostatus was compiled. A later genetic analysis used genome-wide SNP genotypes for about 60% of the roughly 670 donors, treating that subset as a discovery cohort. Every repertoire in the discovery cohort had been generated on one and the same sequencing platform. HLA typing included class I and class II loci at four-digit resolution. The number of typed donors differed by locus: roughly 629-640 for A, B, C, DRB1 and DQB1; 500 to 550 for DQA1; roughly 600 for DPA1; and roughly 450 for DPB1. About five DR-DQ haplotypes were treated as single units for association and clustering because of strong linkage in the cohort. On average, approximately 250,000 unique TCR beta nucleotide sequences were sequenced per donor among more than 350 genotyped donors of the cohort, with 15% to 20% of those sequences being non-productive.

The cohort was made up of about 610 healthy bone marrow donors. Cohort members were all nominally healthy when sampled, although unrecorded immune exposures were likely present. The donor tested CMV seropositive and was one of the 289 seropositive cohort members. A peripheral blood sample was collected from each donor, and TCR beta sequencing was performed on peripheral blood mononuclear cells. The Qiagen DNeasy Blood Extraction Kit was used to extract genomic DNA from the blood cell samples. Study-wide findings and limitations: In the study, around 160 TCR beta chains were listed as associated with cytomegalovirus. A few of the identified cytomegalovirus-associated TCR beta chains were confirmed in vitro to be specific for cytomegalovirus antigens. A group of highly shared sequence variants was considered likely to be a technical artifact of the sequencing pipeline. A further reported finding was that TCR beta sequences accurately predicted the HLA-A and HLA-B alleles for most subjects in the first cohort. A later genetic analysis reported fewer N-insertions in productive TCRs among donors in an Asian-associated ancestry cluster than the roughly 670-donor mean. In a later analysis, 16,951 TCR beta sequences were associated with specific HLA alleles at a false discovery rate of 0.05. For the cohort, immune exposure information was limited to CMV serostatus. When HLA alleles, especially DR and DQ, strongly co-occurred, TCR associations were difficult to assign to individual alleles. The authors suggested that the approach could potentially be generalized to other disease states and immunological phenotypes. Correlated functional status among segregating V segments might reflect linkage disequilibrium, but an unknown experimental factor could not be ruled out. In a later analysis, most CMV-associated TCR beta chains were found to appear HLA-restricted, with HLA associations seemingly driven largely by CMV exposure. Several of the top co-occurrence clusters appeared to be linked to parvovirus B19, influenza, CMV and Epstein-Barr virus, according to a later analysis. Seventeen rarely observed V segments, including chromosome 9 orphons, were excluded from the earlier analysis of some 590 of the donors because counts were too low. In a later analysis, HLA-associated TCR beta chains showed more clonal expansion and lower generation probabilities than non-associated chains that were equally common. Most TCR sequences were observed very rarely across donors, whereas some public TCRs were present in many individuals. In both the original and validation cohorts, the classifier was reported to diagnose cytomegalovirus status with high specificity and sensitivity. An earlier analysis of roughly 570 of the donors showed that most TCR beta V segments appeared in productive rearrangements either about 90% or about 30% of the time, which broadly matched IMGT annotations. V-gene and J-gene trimming of TCR beta chains was associated with a missense DCLRE1C variant in a later genetic analysis, and the association was replicated in an independent cohort. In a later analysis, the rate of TCR association differed among HLA loci, with DRB1 alleles having the most associated TCRs and HLA-C alleles having the fewest. Presence/absence analyses assumed roughly uniform sequencing depth across donors, an assumption that may not hold. Only TCR beta chains were sequenced in this cohort, and the absence of alpha or paired-chain data limited detectable features. Because HLA typing was unavailable for some donors at each locus, only the typed subset was used in association tests.

Library method: the immunoSEQ multiplex PCR assay. For the multiplex PCR, a mixture combining 60 forward primers for TCR Vbeta segments and 13 reverse primers for TCR Jbeta segments was used. The CDR3 region of rearranged TCR beta genes was amplified from genomic DNA by a multiplex PCR assay. The Illumina HiSeq System was used to sequence the amplified TCR beta libraries as 87-base-pair reads. On the authors' methods: A later analysis counted around 72 million unique TCR beta chains across the 550 to 750 repertoires, and about 10 million of these chains were shared by at least two donors. A nearest-neighbor algorithm error-corrected the raw reads and collapsed the reads into unique sequences, merging closely related sequences to remove PCR and sequencing errors. V, D and J gene segments were assigned by aligning CDR3 sequences to IMGT reference sequences. For a sequence to be retained, a match of at least six nucleotides to both a V gene segment and a J gene segment was required. Rearrangements were classified as productive when the CDR3 lacked stop codons and remained in frame with V and J, and all other rearrangements were classified as non-productive. Following IMGT convention, CDR3 was defined as the stretch from the second conserved V-encoded cysteine to the conserved J-encoded phenylalanine. In an earlier analysis of just under 600 of the donors, sequences lacking an unambiguous match to a single V gene segment were excluded. An earlier analysis of a few hundred of the donors classified V segments as functional when productive rearrangements were above 56.7% and as segregating when the standard deviation between donors was above 5%. A statistical classification framework was built for diagnosing cytomegalovirus status from the catalog of TCR beta chain sequences. In a later analysis, TCR nucleotide sequences were compared against IMGT/GENE-DB human TR gene sequences so that V and J genes could be assigned. Using the TCRdist pipeline, a later analysis assigned CDR3 sequences along with most-parsimonious VDJ recombination scenarios. In a later analysis, every TCR beta chain was defined by the combination of its CDR3 amino acid sequence and its V-gene family, and reads without a unique V-gene family were dropped. To address suspected cross-contamination and a sequencing artifact, a later analysis removed a few hundred highly shared, low-generation-probability nucleotide sequences. A later analysis calculated a clonal expansion index for each public chain from normalized within-repertoire ranks of inferred template counts. Generation probabilities in a later analysis came from a VDJ recombination model fitted to out-of-frame rearrangements, and those results were checked against IGoR. A later analysis scored TCR-TCR, TCR-HLA and TCR-CMV co-occurrence with hypergeometric tests, applying a repertoire-size bias correction to TCR pairs. False discovery rates were estimated in a later analysis by permuting HLA or CMV assignments 20 times. In a later analysis, co-occurring TCRs were grouped using DBSCAN, with TCRdist sequence similarity added in when clustering inside HLA-allele-positive subsets. For co-occurrence clustering, repertoires with fewer than 30,000 or more than 120,000 public chains were excluded, along with roughly 5 repertoires with anomalous nucleotide sharing. TCRdb limited this immuneACCESS table to in-frame rearrangements with V and J called. A share of clones is missing; checked studies link under half to unresolved V genes, and the rest is unexplained. The D gene and trimming were derived from the DNA, and the V and J assignments and clone size from that table. The sample contains 100,000 to 150,000 clones, under 85% of them found a single time. Together, the top ten hold more than 7.5% of the sample.

This clone was found once. Its antigen is not yet known. No per-base quality is available; no much larger clone lies one base away. The TCR sequence derives from a woman aged 45 to 65 in good health and CMV-seropositive. Material for sequencing was PBMCs.

For the CDR3, the sequence is CASSPRYGGTDTQYF. DNA sequence: TGTGCCAGCAGCCCTCGCTACGGGGGGACAGATACGCAGTATTTT. Rearrangement joined TRBV2 to TRBJ2-3, and TRBD2 aligns with 7 junction nucleotides. Relative to germline, V is missing 6 bases and J is missing 3 bases, with 9 bases of the junction outside any gene match. The CDR3 holds 15 amino acids from the cysteine to the phenylalanine. Only CDR3 DNA is held: 45 bases, read in frame from base 1. Based on the germline V gene, the CDR1 and CDR2 sequences are SNHLY and FYNNEI.